This is a list of T cell receptor beta chains from one sample in a study of beta chain features in type 1 diabetes. Libraries were prepared by immunoSEQ multiplex PCR; TCRdb keeps only in-frame clonotypes and omits some of them. The sample comprises about 620,000 clones, about a sixth of which are singletons, and 0.07% to 0.095% rests with the top ten. The sample taken for sequencing was naive CD4+ T cells from blood. These receptors were taken from a man between 18 and 29 years old in good health. Both conserved end residues are part of each CDR3. The D gene is left open where the match is weak. Only some rows state a clone size, as once, few, many or a class for expanded clones.

.	TRBV28	TRBJ2-7	.	TGTGCCAGCAGCAACTCGAGGGTGTCCGAGCAGTACTTC	CASSNSRVSEQYF
TRBD2	TRBV4-3	TRBJ2-7	.	TGCGCCAGCAGCCAAGACGGGACTAGCGGGGGCTACGAGCAGTACTTC	CASSQDGTSGGYEQYF
TRBD1	TRBV18	TRBJ1-1	.	TGTGCCAGCTCACCTACGGGGACAGGCATCGGGAACACTGAAGCTTTCTTT	CASSPTGTGIGNTEAFF
TRBD1	TRBV19	TRBJ2-7	.	TGTGCCAGTAACGAGGGACAGGGGGTATCCTACGAGCAGTACTTC	CASNEGQGVSYEQYF
TRBD2	TRBV9	TRBJ2-7	.	TGTGCCAGCAGCCCCCTCGGGGCTAGCGGACTCTACGAGCAGTACTTC	CASSPLGASGLYEQYF
.	TRBV23-1	TRBJ2-6	once	TGCGCCAGCAGTCACAATGGAGTCCCCGGGCTGTGCTCTGGGGCCAACGTCCTGACTTTC	CASSHNGVPGLCSGANVLTF
TRBD1	TRBV5-4	TRBJ1-2	.	TGTGCCAGCAGCTTTTGGGGACAGGGGTACTATGGCTACACCTTC	CASSFWGQGYYGYTF
.	TRBV4-3	TRBJ2-3	few	TGCGCCAGCAGCCCCCAGTTGAGACAGGGCACAGATACGCAGTATTTT	CASSPQLRQGTDTQYF
.	TRBV7-2	TRBJ2-7	.	TGTGCCAGCAGCCGAGACAACTACGAGCAGTACTTC	CASSRDNYEQYF
TRBD2	TRBV23-1	TRBJ2-1	.	TGCGCCAGCAGCCCCCGGGAGGGACTAGCGGGTTTCCCCCTTTGCGATGAGCAGTTCTTC	CASSPREGLAGFPLCDEQFF
.	TRBV6-5	TRBJ1-1	.	TGTGCCAGCAGCCTAAGGGGCGCGGGGGCTTTCTTT	CASSLRGAGAFF
.	TRBV6-5	TRBJ2-7	.	TGTGCCAGCAGTCCCAGACGGGACGAGCAGTACTTC	CASSPRRDEQYF
TRBD1	TRBV28	TRBJ1-3	.	TGTGCCAGCAGTCGACAGGGTAGCTCTGGAAACACCATATATTTT	CASSRQGSSGNTIYF
.	TRBV5-4	TRBJ2-5	few	TGTGCCAGCAGCCCGGCCAGGGTCCAAGAGACCCAGTACTTC	CASSPARVQETQYF
.	TRBV4-3	TRBJ2-7	.	TGCGCCAGCAGCCAAGAGACTAGCTCCTACGAGCAGTACTTC	CASSQETSSYEQYF
.	TRBV28	TRBJ1-1	few	TGTGCCAGCCTGCGGCGGGTAGAGACTGAAGCTTTCTTT	CASLRRVETEAFF
.	TRBV18	TRBJ1-1	few	TGTGCCAGCTCACCTGCAGGGTACACTGAAGCTTTCTTT	CASSPAGYTEAFF
TRBD1	TRBV9	TRBJ2-5	.	TGTGCCAGCAGCGAGAGACAGGGGGTTCGAGAGACCCAGTACTTC	CASSERQGVRETQYF
.	TRBV9	TRBJ2-3	.	TGTGCCAGCAGCGTAGAGTCTATTACAGATACGCAGTATTTT	CASSVESITDTQYF
.	TRBV28	TRBJ2-2	.	TGTGCCAGCAGTTTACGCAGGAACACCGGGGAGCTGTTTTTT	CASSLRRNTGELFF
TRBD1	TRBV7-9	TRBJ2-5	.	TGTGCCAGCAGCTTTACGCCGACAGGGGGGAAAGAGACCCAGTACTTC	CASSFTPTGGKETQYF
.	TRBV9	TRBJ2-2	.	TGTGCCAGCAGCGTAGTGTACACCGGGGAGCTGTTTTTT	CASSVVYTGELFF
TRBD2	TRBV6-1	TRBJ2-3	.	TGTGCCAGCAGCGAAAAGCGGGGACTGTTGCCTAGCACAGATACGCAGTATTTT	CASSEKRGLLPSTDTQYF
.	TRBV5-6	TRBJ2-7	.	TGTGCCAGCAGCCTGACCTCCTTCGGTGGACTCGTCTACGAGCAGTACTTC	CASSLTSFGGLVYEQYF
.	TRBV7-2	TRBJ2-5	few	TGTGCCAGCAGCGACCGTCAGGGTTCGCCCGAGACCCAGTACTTC	CASSDRQGSPETQYF
.	TRBV18	TRBJ1-4	few	TGTGCCAGCTCACCCCGACAGCCAACTAATGAAAAACTGTTTTTT	CASSPRQPTNEKLFF
TRBD1	TRBV28	TRBJ1-4	.	TGTGCCAGCAGAAAGACAGGGTGGCTGTTTTTT	CASRKTGWLFF
.	TRBV7-6	TRBJ1-5	.	TGTGCCAGCAGCTTAGCGAGGAATCAGCCCCAGCATTTT	CASSLARNQPQHF
TRBD1	TRBV7-9	TRBJ2-4	.	TGTGCCAGCAGCCGGGACAGAGCTCTAGCCAAAAACATTCAGTACTTC	CASSRDRALAKNIQYF
.	TRBV21-1	TRBJ2-6	few	TGTGCCAGCACAGGGAAAAGCTCTGGGGCCAACGTCCTGACTTTC	CASTGKSSGANVLTF
TRBD2	TRBV18	TRBJ2-3	few	TGTGCCAGCTCACCCCTAGCGGGGGGGAGCACAGATACGCAGTATTTT	CASSPLAGGSTDTQYF
TRBD2	TRBV15	TRBJ2-4	.	TGTGCCACCAGCAGAGATCGGGGACTAGAGGGTGCGACCAAAAACATTCAGTACTTC	CATSRDRGLEGATKNIQYF
TRBD1	TRBV5-4	TRBJ2-2	few	TGTGCCAGCAGGTCGTCAACAGGGGAGCACACCGGGGAGCTGTTTTTT	CASRSSTGEHTGELFF
.	TRBV4-2	TRBJ2-1	few	TGTGCCAGCAGCCAAGCAGGTAGCCGGTTGCTCTTC	CASSQAGSRLLF
.	TRBV7-2	TRBJ1-2	.	TGTGCCAGCAGCTTAGTCCAGGGAATTATAGCCGGGGGCTACACCTTC	CASSLVQGIIAGGYTF
.	TRBV28	TRBJ2-7	.	TGTGCCAGCAGTTTGGGCCAGGATCGCTCCTACGAGCAGTACTTC	CASSLGQDRSYEQYF
TRBD1	TRBV5-6	TRBJ1-1	.	TGTGCCAGCAGGACTCCAGGGGGCACTGAAGCTTTCTTT	CASRTPGGTEAFF
TRBD1	TRBV7-8	TRBJ1-1	few	TGTGCCAGCAGCTTCCAGGGGGCGGGGATCACTGAAGCTTTCTTT	CASSFQGAGITEAFF
TRBD2	TRBV7-2	TRBJ2-3	.	TGTGCCAGCAGCAGCTGGCCGGGGGGGAAAACAGATACGCAGTATTTT	CASSSWPGGKTDTQYF
.	TRBV9	TRBJ2-7	.	TGTGCCAGCAGCCCCCCAGGGTCCAGATTTTACGAGCAGTACTTC	CASSPPGSRFYEQYF